The clone carrying this T cell receptor beta chain appeared once. This entry belongs to a study of blood T cell repertoires in COVID-19. Background on the study: Donors in the United States, Italy and Spain gave samples during acute or convalescent COVID-19.

The germline V gene encodes CDR1 KGHDR and CDR2 SFDVKD. Trimming removed 4 bases at V and 8 bases at J, with 17 bases between. The CDR3 loop spans 16 amino acids. Generated by immunoSEQ multiplex PCR, the TCRdb table keeps only in-frame clones and is missing some. The table records 260,000 or so clones, approximately 89% of them present only once. The chain joins TRBV24-1 to TRBJ1-6; D is uncertain. This TCR came from a woman aged 35 to 49 with acute COVID-19. The sample comprised PBMCs or T cells enriched from blood (not recorded which). The CDR3 is CATSEPRSWPYSPLHF. The CDR3 DNA follows: TGTGCCACCAGTGAACCACGGAGTTGGCCCTATTCACCCCTCCACTTT.